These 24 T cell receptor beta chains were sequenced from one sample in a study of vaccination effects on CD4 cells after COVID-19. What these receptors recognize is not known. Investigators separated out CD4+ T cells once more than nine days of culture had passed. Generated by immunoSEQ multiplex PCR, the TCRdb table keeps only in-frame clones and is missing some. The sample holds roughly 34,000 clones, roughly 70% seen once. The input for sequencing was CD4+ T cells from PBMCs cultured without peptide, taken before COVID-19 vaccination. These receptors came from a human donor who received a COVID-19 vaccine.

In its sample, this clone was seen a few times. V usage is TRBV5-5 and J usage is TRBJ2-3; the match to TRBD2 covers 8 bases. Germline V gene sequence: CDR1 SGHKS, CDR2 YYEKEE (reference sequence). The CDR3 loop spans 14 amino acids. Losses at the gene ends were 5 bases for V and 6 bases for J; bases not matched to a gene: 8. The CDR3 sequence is CASSLRTSWDTQYF. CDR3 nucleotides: TGTGCCAGCAGTCTTAGGACTAGCTGGGATACGCAGTATTTT.

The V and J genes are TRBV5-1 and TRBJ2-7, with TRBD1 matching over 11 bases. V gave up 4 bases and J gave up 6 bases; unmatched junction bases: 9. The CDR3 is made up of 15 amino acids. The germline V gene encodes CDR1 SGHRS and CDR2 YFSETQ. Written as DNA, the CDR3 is TGCGCCAGCAGCCCCGGGACAGGGGGGATTCCCGAGCAGTACTTC. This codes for CASSPGTGGIPEQYF. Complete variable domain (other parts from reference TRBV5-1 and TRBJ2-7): KAGVTQTPRYLIKTRGQQVTLSCSPISGHRSVSWYQQTPGQGLQFLFEYFSETQRNKGNFPGRFSGRQFSNSRSEMNVSTLELGDSALYLCASSPGTGGIPEQYFGPGTRLTVT.

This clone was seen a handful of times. CDR3 protein: CASSLTSDSNQPQHF. Written as DNA, the CDR3 is TGTGCCAGCTCACTTACGTCGGACAGCAATCAGCCCCAGCATTTT. The chain combines TRBV18 with TRBJ1-5; unclear D gene. This CDR3 is 15 amino acids long. Looked up from germline, CDR1 is KGHSH and CDR2 is LQKENI. V gave up 4 bases and J gave up 1 base, with 11 bases separating them.

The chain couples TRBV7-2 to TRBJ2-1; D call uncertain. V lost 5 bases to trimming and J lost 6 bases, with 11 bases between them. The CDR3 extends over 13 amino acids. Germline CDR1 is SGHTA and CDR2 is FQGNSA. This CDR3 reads CASSNSGPNEQFF. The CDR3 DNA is TGTGCCAGCAGCAACTCAGGACCCAATGAGCAGTTCTTC.

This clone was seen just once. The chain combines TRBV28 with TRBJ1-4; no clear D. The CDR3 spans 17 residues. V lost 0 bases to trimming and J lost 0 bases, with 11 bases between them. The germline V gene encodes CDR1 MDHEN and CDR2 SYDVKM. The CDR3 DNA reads TGTGCCAGCAGTTTATGGGGGTCTGCCTCAACTAATGAAAAACTGTTTTTT. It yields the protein CASSLWGSASTNEKLFF. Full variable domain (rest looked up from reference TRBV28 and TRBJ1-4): DVKVTQSSRYLVKRTGEKVFLECVQDMDHENMFWYRQDPGLGLRLIYFSYDVKMKEKGDIPEGYSVSREKKERFSLILESASTNQTSMYLCASSLWGSASTNEKLFFGSGTQLSVL.

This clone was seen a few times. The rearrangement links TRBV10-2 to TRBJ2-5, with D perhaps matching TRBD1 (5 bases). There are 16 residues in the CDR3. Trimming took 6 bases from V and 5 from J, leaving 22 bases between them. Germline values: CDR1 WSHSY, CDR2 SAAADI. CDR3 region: CASRGSRGREIETQYF. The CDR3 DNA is TGCGCCAGCAGGGGATCTAGGGGCAGGGAAATTGAGACCCAGTACTTC.

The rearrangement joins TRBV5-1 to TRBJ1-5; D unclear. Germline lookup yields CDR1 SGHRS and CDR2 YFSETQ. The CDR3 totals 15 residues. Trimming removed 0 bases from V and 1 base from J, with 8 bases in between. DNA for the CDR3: TGCGCCAGCAGCTTGGCGGGTACCAGCAATCAGCCCCAGCATTTT. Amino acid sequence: CASSLAGTSNQPQHF.

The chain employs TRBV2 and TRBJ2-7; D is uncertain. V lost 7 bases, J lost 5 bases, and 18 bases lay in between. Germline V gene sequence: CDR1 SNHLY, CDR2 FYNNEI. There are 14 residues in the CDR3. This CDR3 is CASKASPNAHEQYF. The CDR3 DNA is TGTGCCAGCAAGGCCTCCCCGAACGCCCACGAGCAGTACTTC.

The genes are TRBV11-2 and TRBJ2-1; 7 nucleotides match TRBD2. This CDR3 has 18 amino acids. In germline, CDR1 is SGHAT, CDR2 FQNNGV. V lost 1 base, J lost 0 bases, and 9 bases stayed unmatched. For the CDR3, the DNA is TGTGCCAGCAGCTTAGTGTTTGGAACGGGGGGCTCCTACAATGAGCAGTTCTTC. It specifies CASSLVFGTGGSYNEQFF. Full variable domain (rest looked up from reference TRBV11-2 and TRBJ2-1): EAGVAQSPRYKIIEKRQSVAFWCNPISGHATLYWYQQILGQGPKLLIQFQNNGVVDDSQLPKDRFSAERLKGVDSTLKIQPAKLEDSAVYLCASSLVFGTGGSYNEQFFGPGTRLTVL.

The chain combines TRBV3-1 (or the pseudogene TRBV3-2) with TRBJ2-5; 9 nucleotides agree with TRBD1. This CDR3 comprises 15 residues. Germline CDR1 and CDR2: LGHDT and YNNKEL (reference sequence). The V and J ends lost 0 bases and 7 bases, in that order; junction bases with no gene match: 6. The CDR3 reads CASSQEGQGRGTQYF. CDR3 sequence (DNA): TGTGCCAGCAGCCAAGAAGGACAGGGGCGCGGGACCCAGTACTTC.

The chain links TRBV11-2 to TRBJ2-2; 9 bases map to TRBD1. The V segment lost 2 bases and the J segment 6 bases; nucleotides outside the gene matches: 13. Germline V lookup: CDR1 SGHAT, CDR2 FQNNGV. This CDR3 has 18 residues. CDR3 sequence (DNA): TGTGCCAGCAGCTTAAGAATGGCCGGGACAGGGCGATCCGGGGAGCTGTTTTTT. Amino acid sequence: CASSLRMAGTGRSGELFF.

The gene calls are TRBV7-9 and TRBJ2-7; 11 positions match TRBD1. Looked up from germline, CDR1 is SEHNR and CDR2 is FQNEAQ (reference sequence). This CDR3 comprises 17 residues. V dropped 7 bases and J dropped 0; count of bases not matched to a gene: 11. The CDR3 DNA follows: TGTGCCAGCACCTTTGGGACAGGGGGATATAGCTCCTACGAGCAGTACTTC. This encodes CASTFGTGGYSSYEQYF. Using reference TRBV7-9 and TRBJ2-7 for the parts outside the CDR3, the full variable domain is DTGVSQNPRHKITKRGQNVTFRCDPISEHNRLYWYRQTLGQGPEFLTYFQNEAQLEKSRLLSDRFSAERPKGSFSTLEIQRTEQGDSAMYLCASTFGTGGYSSYEQYFGPGTRLTVT.

For the CDR3, the DNA is TGTGCCAGCAGTACCCCCGAGCTTCAAAACATTCAGTACTTC. Protein product: CASSTPELQNIQYF. The chain joins TRBV6-6 to TRBJ2-4; unclear D gene. Deletions cut 5 bases from V and 5 bases from J, with 13 bases between. In germline, CDR1 is MNHNY, CDR2 SVGAGI (reference sequence). The CDR3 runs 14 residues.

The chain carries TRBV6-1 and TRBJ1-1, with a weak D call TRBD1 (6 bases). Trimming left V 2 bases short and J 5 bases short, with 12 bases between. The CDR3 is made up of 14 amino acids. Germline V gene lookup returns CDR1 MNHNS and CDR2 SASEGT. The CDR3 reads CASSESRGGTEAFF. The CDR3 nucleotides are TGTGCCAGCAGTGAAAGTAGGGGGGGGACTGAAGCTTTCTTT.

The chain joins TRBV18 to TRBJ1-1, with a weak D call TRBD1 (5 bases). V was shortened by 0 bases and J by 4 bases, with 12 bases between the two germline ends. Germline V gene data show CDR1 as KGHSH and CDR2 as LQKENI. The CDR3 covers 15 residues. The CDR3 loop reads CASSPPRGEGTEAFF. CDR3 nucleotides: TGTGCCAGCTCACCACCGCGGGGGGAGGGCACTGAAGCTTTCTTT.

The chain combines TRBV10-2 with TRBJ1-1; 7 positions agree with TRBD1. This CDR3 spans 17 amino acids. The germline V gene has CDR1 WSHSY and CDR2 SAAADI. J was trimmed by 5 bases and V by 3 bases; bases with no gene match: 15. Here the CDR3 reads CASSEGGGRVGRTEAFF. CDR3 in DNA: TGCGCCAGCAGTGAAGGGGGCGGCCGGGTCGGTCGGACTGAAGCTTTCTTT.

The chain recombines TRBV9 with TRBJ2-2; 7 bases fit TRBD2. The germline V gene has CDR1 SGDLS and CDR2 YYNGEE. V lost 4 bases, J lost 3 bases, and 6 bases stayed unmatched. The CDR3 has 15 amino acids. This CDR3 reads CASSQRGTYTGELFF. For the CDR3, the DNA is TGTGCCAGCAGCCAGCGGGGCACCTACACCGGGGAGCTGTTTTTT. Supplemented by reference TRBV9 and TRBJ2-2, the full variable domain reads DSGVTQTPKHLITATGQRVTLRCSPRSGDLSVYWYQQSLDQGLQFLIQYYNGEERAKGNILERFSAQQFPDLHSELNLSSLELGDSALYFCASSQRGTYTGELFFGEGSRLTVL.

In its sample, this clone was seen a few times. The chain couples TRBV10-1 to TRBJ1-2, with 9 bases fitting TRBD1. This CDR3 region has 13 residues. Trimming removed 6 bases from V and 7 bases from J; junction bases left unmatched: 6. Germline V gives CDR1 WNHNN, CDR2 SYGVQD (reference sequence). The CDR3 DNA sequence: TGCGCCAGCAGCCGGGACAGGGTGTCTGGCTACACCTTC. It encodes CASSRDRVSGYTF.

The CDR3 DNA follows: TGTGCCAGCAGTGACACGAACATGTTGAACACTGAAGCTTTCTTT. Translated: CASSDTNMLNTEAFF. The V call is TRBV6-4, the J call TRBJ1-1; D unresolved. Trimming pared 2 bases from V and 0 bases from J, leaving 10 bases between. CDR1 MRHNA and CDR2 SNTAGT come from the germline V gene. There are 15 residues in the CDR3.

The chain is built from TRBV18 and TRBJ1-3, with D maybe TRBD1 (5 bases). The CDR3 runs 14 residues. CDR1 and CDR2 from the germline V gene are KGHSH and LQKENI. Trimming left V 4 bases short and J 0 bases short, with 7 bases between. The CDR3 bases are TGTGCCAGCTCACTTGGGGGCTCTGGAAACACCATATATTTT. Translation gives CASSLGGSGNTIYF.

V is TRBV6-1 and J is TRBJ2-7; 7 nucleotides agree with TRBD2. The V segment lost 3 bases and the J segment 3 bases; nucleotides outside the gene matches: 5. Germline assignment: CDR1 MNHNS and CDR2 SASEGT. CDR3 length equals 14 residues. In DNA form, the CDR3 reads TGTGCCAGCAGTGAGGGGCTAGCGGTCTACGAGCAGTACTTC. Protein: CASSEGLAVYEQYF.

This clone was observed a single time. The CDR3 DNA is TGTGCCAGCAGTGTGTCCCCGGCCGGGGAGCTGTTTTTT. Its translation: CASSVSPAGELFF. This rearrangement joins TRBV2 to TRBJ2-2; D is undetermined. The V end lost 4 bases, the J end lost 6 bases, and 9 bases lay between the germline ends. Germline assignment: CDR1 SNHLY and CDR2 FYNNEI. There are 13 residues in the CDR3.

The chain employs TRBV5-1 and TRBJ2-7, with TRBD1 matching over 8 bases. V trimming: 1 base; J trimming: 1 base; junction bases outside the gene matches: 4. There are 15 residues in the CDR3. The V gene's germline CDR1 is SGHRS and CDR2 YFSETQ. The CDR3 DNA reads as TGCGCCAGCAGCTTGTTGGGACAGGTTTCCTACGAGCAGTACTTC. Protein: CASSLLGQVSYEQYF.

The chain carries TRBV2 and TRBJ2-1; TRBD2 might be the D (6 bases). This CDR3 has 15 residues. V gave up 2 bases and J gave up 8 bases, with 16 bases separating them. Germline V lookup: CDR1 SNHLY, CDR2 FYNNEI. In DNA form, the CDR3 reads TGTGCCAGCAGTGAATTGGAGGGCAATAGTCATGAGCAGTTCTTC. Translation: CASSELEGNSHEQFF.